This T cell receptor (beta chain) originates from a study of OX40 agonist ivuxolimab in advanced cancers. Study-wide results and limits: Low normalized clonal expansion also occurred in some nonresponding patients. Antigen specificity remained undetermined for the expanded peripheral T cells. More expanded clones were found, on average, in CD8+ than in CD4+ T cells.

Method: immunoSEQ multiplex PCR; TCRdb's copy keeps in-frame clones and lacks some. The sample carries roughly 96,000 clones, around 80% recorded once. The V and J ends lost 1 base and 2 bases respectively, with 8 bases between them. Germline lookup yields CDR1 SEHNR and CDR2 FQNEAQ (reference sequence). The CDR3 is made up of 14 amino acids. A note on this clone: Its antigen remains unidentified.

The chain recombines TRBV7-9 with TRBJ2-5; D remains ambiguous. Sample: CD4+ or CD8+ T cells sorted from blood, taken in a trial of the OX40 agonist ivuxolimab. The sequence derives from an adult with an advanced solid tumor such as melanoma, head and neck, liver or kidney cancer. CDR3 sequence: CASSLVQPQETQYF. The CDR3 DNA reads TGTGCCAGCAGCTTAGTTCAGCCACAAGAGACCCAGTACTTC.